This is a list of T cell receptor beta chains from one sample in a study of blood T cell repertoires in COVID-19. The data were produced by immunoSEQ multiplex PCR, yet TCRdb's version contains in-frame clones alone and is incomplete. The table shows 75,000 to 95,000 clones, with roughly 85% occurring only once. The sample comprised peripheral blood. Every receptor here comes from a man in his 60s with acute or convalescent COVID-19. Both conserved end residues are part of each CDR3. A D gene is named only where the DNA matches it firmly. Size is stated for part of the rows, as once, few or many counts, or as a class when the clone is expanded.

size	D	V	length	J	DNA	CDR3
once	TRBD2	TRBV6-1	16	TRBJ2-1	TGTGCCAGCAGTGGGGGAGGGACTAGCTCCTACAATGAGCAGTTCTTC	CASSGGGTSSYNEQFF
NA	NA	TRBV30	13	TRBJ1-2	TGTGCCTATACACAGGGATCAAACTATGGCTACACCTTC	CAYTQGSNYGYTF
NA	TRBD1	TRBV6-5	14	TRBJ2-7	TGTGCCAGCAGAGACAGGGGTTCCTCCTACGAGCAGTACTTC	CASRDRGSSYEQYF
NA	TRBD1	TRBV27	16	TRBJ2-7	TGTGCCAGCAGTACCCATACGGGACAGGGGATCTACGAGCAGTACTTC	CASSTHTGQGIYEQYF
NA	NA	TRBV3-1/TRBV3-2	17	TRBJ2-2	TGTGCCAGCAGCCAAGGCCCACTCGAGATAAAAACCGGGGAGCTGTTTTTT	CASSQGPLEIKTGELFF
NA	NA	TRBV7-2	13	TRBJ1-2	TGTGCCAGCAGCTTCTCGGGTGACTATGGCTACACCTTC	CASSFSGDYGYTF
few	NA	TRBV15	16	TRBJ1-4	TGTGCCACCAGCAGAGTAACGGGGACAACTAATGAAAAACTGTTTTTT	CATSRVTGTTNEKLFF
NA	NA	TRBV7-2	12	TRBJ2-7	TGTGCCAGCAGCTTAGCTGCGGGTTCTTTATACTTC	CASSLAAGSLYF
NA	NA	TRBV5-5	17	TRBJ2-2	TGTGCCAGCAGCTTGGGACCCGAGAGGGCGCGCACCGGGGAGCTGTTTTTT	CASSLGPERARTGELFF
once	TRBD1	TRBV27	14	TRBJ1-2	TGTGCCAGCAGTTTCGACAGGGGGCGCGACGGCTACACCTTC	CASSFDRGRDGYTF
NA	NA	TRBV19	17	TRBJ1-1	TGTGCCAGTAGTCTCTCCGTCGGAGGAGGCATGAACACTGAAGCTTTCTTT	CASSLSVGGGMNTEAFF
NA	TRBD1	TRBV3-1/TRBV3-2	13	TRBJ1-1	TGTGCCAGCAGCCAGGACGACAGGGCTGAAGCTTTCTTT	CASSQDDRAEAFF
NA	TRBD1	TRBV6-5	14	TRBJ1-1	TGTGCCAGCAGTCCCATGGGACAGGGCACCGAAGCTTTCTTT	CASSPMGQGTEAFF
NA	NA	TRBV2	14	TRBJ1-5	TGTGCCAGCAGTTACGGGACACCCTATCAGCCCCAGCATTTT	CASSYGTPYQPQHF
few	TRBD2	TRBV9	12	TRBJ2-7	TGTGCCAGCAGCCTGGAGCGGGGGGCTTTGTACTTC	CASSLERGALYF
few	NA	TRBV27	13	TRBJ2-1	TGTGCCAGCAGTTTGGACATATACAATGAGCAGTTCTTC	CASSLDIYNEQFF
NA	TRBD1	TRBV2	15	TRBJ1-5	TGTGCCAGCAGTCCCCCGGGACAGGGCAATCAGCCCCAGCATTTT	CASSPPGQGNQPQHF
NA	NA	TRBV3-1/TRBV3-2	13	TRBJ2-7	TGTGCCAGCAGCCGAACCGGGGGTTACGAGCAGTACTTC	CASSRTGGYEQYF
NA	NA	TRBV18	14	TRBJ1-4	TGTGCCAGCTCACCGGGCGGGGGAAGAACAAAACTGTTTTTT	CASSPGGGRTKLFF
NA	NA	TRBV29-1	10	TRBJ1-2	TGCAGCGTACAGGAAAACGGCTACACCTTC	CSVQENGYTF
NA	TRBD2	TRBV7-9	14	TRBJ2-1	TGTGCCAGCAGCACTAGCGGGGCATCCAATGAGCAGTTCTTC	CASSTSGASNEQFF
NA	NA	TRBV5-6	16	TRBJ1-6	TGTGCCAGCAGCGATCTCGGGGGGCCTCTTAATTCACCCCTCCACTTT	CASSDLGGPLNSPLHF
NA	TRBD1	TRBV7-2	15	TRBJ2-7	TGTGCCAGCAGCCCGTTAACAGGGGATTTGGGCGAGCAGTACTTC	CASSPLTGDLGEQYF
NA	TRBD1	TRBV24-1	15	TRBJ1-5	TGTGCCACCAGTGACCCCGGGACAGGAGGTCAGCCCCAGCATTTT	CATSDPGTGGQPQHF
NA	NA	TRBV30	13	TRBJ1-1	TGTGCCTGGAGTGGAAGGGCCAGGGTCGAAGCTTTCTTT	CAWSGRARVEAFF
NA	TRBD2	TRBV6-1	14	TRBJ2-7	TGTGCCAGCAGTGCGAGGGAGGGATCCTACGAGCAGTACTTC	CASSAREGSYEQYF
NA	NA	TRBV3-1/TRBV3-2	13	TRBJ1-1	TGTGCCAGCAGCCAAGTTCAGGGATCTGAAGCTTTCTTT	CASSQVQGSEAFF
NA	TRBD1	TRBV2	14	TRBJ1-6	TGTGCCAGCAGGGAGGGGGCCGATAATTCACCCCTCCACTTT	CASREGADNSPLHF
few	NA	TRBV3-1/TRBV3-2	14	TRBJ2-5	TGTGCCAGCAGCCAAGTCGGGACATTTGAGACCCAGTACTTC	CASSQVGTFETQYF
NA	TRBD1	TRBV5-8	18	TRBJ1-4	TGTGCCAGCAGCACGGACAGGGGGCGAACTTTAACTAATGAAAAACTGTTTTTT	CASSTDRGRTLTNEKLFF
NA	TRBD1	TRBV20-1	11	TRBJ1-2	TGCAGTGCTGAACAGGGGGGTGGCTACACCTTC	CSAEQGGGYTF
few	NA	TRBV7-6	16	TRBJ1-4	TGTGCCAGCAGCTCCGGACAAATCGGTACCCAAGAAAAACTGTTTTTT	CASSSGQIGTQEKLFF
NA	TRBD2	TRBV7-2	17	TRBJ2-3	TGTGCCAGCAGCCCAGCCAGTAGCGGGGGGGCCACAGATACGCAGTATTTT	CASSPASSGGATDTQYF
NA	NA	TRBV7-2	14	TRBJ2-5	TGTGCCAGCAGCTTAGGTGGGAGCGGGGAGACCCAGTACTTC	CASSLGGSGETQYF
NA	TRBD2	TRBV6-5	14	TRBJ2-2	TGTGCCAGCGGGAGCCGGGGGGATAACGGGGAGCTGTTTTTT	CASGSRGDNGELFF
once	TRBD2	TRBV7-3	16	TRBJ2-1	TGTGCCAGCAGCACACTAGCGGGGGGAACCTACAATGAGCAGTTCTTC	CASSTLAGGTYNEQFF
NA	TRBD1	TRBV5-6	15	TRBJ2-5	TGTGCCAGCAGCCGACAGGGGGCAGGGCAAGAGACCCAGTACTTC	CASSRQGAGQETQYF
NA	NA	TRBV5-4	14	TRBJ2-5	TGTGCCAGCAGCCGCGAATCTAGCTTAGAGACCCAGTACTTC	CASSRESSLETQYF
NA	NA	TRBV4-3	13	TRBJ2-2	TGCGCCAGCAGCCAAGGAAGACACGGGGAGCTGTTTTTT	CASSQGRHGELFF
NA	NA	TRBV10-3	14	TRBJ2-3	TGTGCCATCAGTGATGCGGGGCCTGTGGATACGCAGTATTTT	CAISDAGPVDTQYF
NA	NA	TRBV6-5	13	TRBJ1-1	TGTGCCAGCAGTCAGGGTAGCTGGACTGAAGCTTTCTTT	CASSQGSWTEAFF
NA	TRBD2	TRBV7-2	16	TRBJ2-1	TGTGCCAGCAGCTTATATGCTAGCGGACACTACAATGAGCAGTTCTTC	CASSLYASGHYNEQFF
NA	TRBD1	TRBV9	15	TRBJ2-1	TGTGCCAGCACCTCCCGGGACAGGGAGTCCGGTGAGCAGTTCTTC	CASTSRDRESGEQFF
NA	TRBD1	TRBV13	14	TRBJ1-2	TGTGCCAGCAGACCCCGACAGGGAAACTATGGCTACACCTTC	CASRPRQGNYGYTF
few	NA	TRBV19	11	TRBJ1-1	TGTGCCAGTAGCGAGGGAACTGAAGCTTTCTTT	CASSEGTEAFF
NA	TRBD2	TRBV2	13	TRBJ2-7	TGTGCCAGCAGAGCTAGCGGGGGCTACGAGCAGTACTTC	CASRASGGYEQYF
once	NA	TRBV20-1	16	TRBJ1-6	TGCAGTGCCAGTGCCGGGTCCAGCTCCTATAATTCACCCCTCCACTTT	CSASAGSSSYNSPLHF
once	NA	TRBV5-4	15	TRBJ2-3	TGTGCCAGCAGCTTGAAACTCACAGGGACAGATACGCAGTATTTT	CASSLKLTGTDTQYF
NA	TRBD1	TRBV5-1	14	TRBJ2-7	TGCGCCAGCAGCATACGACAGGGTATCTACGAGCAGTACTTC	CASSIRQGIYEQYF
NA	NA	TRBV27	15	TRBJ1-1	TGTGCCAGCAGCCATAAGACAGGCCCTAACACTGAAGCTTTCTTT	CASSHKTGPNTEAFF
NA	TRBD1	TRBV12-3/TRBV12-4	13	TRBJ2-7	TGTGCCAGCAGTCCGGGACAGGACCGGGAGCAGTACTTC	CASSPGQDREQYF
NA	TRBD1	TRBV10-3	18	TRBJ1-4	TGTGCCATCAAGCCCGGGACAGGGGGTGGTAGGGATAATGAAAAACTGTTTTTT	CAIKPGTGGGRDNEKLFF